These 24 T cell receptor beta chains came from one sample sequenced in a study of cytomegalovirus exposure and HLA in healthy donors. TCRdb's table, derived via immunoSEQ multiplex PCR, lists solely in-frame clones and lacks some. The table includes tens of thousands of clones, approximately 96% detected once. The sequenced sample was PBMCs. Receptors originate from a man between 18 and 29 years old in good health and CMV-seronegative.

The chain is built from TRBV28 and TRBJ1-3; D unresolved. CDR1 MDHEN and CDR2 SYDVKM come from the germline V gene. The CDR3 is made up of 12 amino acids. V dropped 7 bases and J dropped 0 bases, with 4 bases sitting between them. For the CDR3, the DNA is TGTGCCAGCACCAGCTCTGGAAACACCATATATTTT. Translating it yields CASTSSGNTIYF.

The V call is TRBV14, the J call TRBJ1-1, with D maybe TRBD1 (5 bases). Germline CDR1 is SGHDN and CDR2 is FVKESK. The CDR3 runs 16 residues. Trimming pared 1 base from V and 3 bases from J, leaving 15 bases between. The CDR3 protein is CASSQAAQGYHTEAFF. The CDR3, as DNA: TGTGCCAGCAGCCAAGCCGCGCAGGGCTACCACACTGAAGCTTTCTTT.

This sequence joins TRBV7-9 and TRBJ2-7, with 7 bases identical to TRBD2. Germline V gives CDR1 SEHNR, CDR2 FQNEAQ (reference sequence). Trimming removed 1 base from V and 5 bases from J; junction bases left unmatched: 11. The CDR3 is 16 residues long. The CDR3, as DNA: TGTGCCAGCAGCTTAGTCCGCGGGGGTTCAGGTAACGAGCAGTACTTC. Translating it yields CASSLVRGGSGNEQYF.

The rearrangement joins TRBV7-2 to TRBJ1-5; 10 positions agree with TRBD1. The junction had 8 bases not matched to a gene; V was cut back by 5 bases and J by 7 bases. In germline, CDR1 is SGHTA, CDR2 FQGNSA. CDR3 size: 15 residues. The CDR3 DNA reads TGTGCCAGCAGCCGACTTGGACAGGGGGGACAGCCCCAGCATTTT. This codes for CASSRLGQGGQPQHF.

This rearrangement joins TRBV5-8 to TRBJ1-4; D is perhaps TRBD1 (5 bases). Germline CDR1 SGHTS, CDR2 YDEGEE. This CDR3 is 16 amino acids long. The V and J ends lost 5 bases and 5 bases respectively, with 19 bases between them. CDR3 protein: CASSPLGSGRNEKLFF. In DNA form, the CDR3 reads TGTGCCAGCAGTCCTCTCGGGTCAGGGCGGAATGAAAAACTGTTTTTT.

The chain has TRBV6-1 and TRBJ2-3; TRBD2 matches 9 bases. The CDR3 extends over 13 amino acids. V trimming: 4 bases; J trimming: 4 bases; junction bases outside the gene matches: 0. From germline, CDR1 is MNHNS and CDR2 SASEGT. CDR3 DNA sequence: TGTGCCAGCAGTGGGACTAGCGCAGATACGCAGTATTTT. The encoded protein is CASSGTSADTQYF.

The chain recombines TRBV4-3 with TRBJ2-6; D perhaps matches TRBD1 (5 bases). Germline V gene sequence: CDR1 LGHNA, CDR2 YSLEER. This CDR3 contains 16 residues. Trimming took off 2 bases at V and 0 bases at J, with 8 bases between the two ends. The CDR3 here is CASSQIRGSGANVLTF. The CDR3 nucleotides read TGCGCCAGCAGCCAAATAAGGGGCTCTGGGGCCAACGTCCTGACTTTC.

The chain couples TRBV6-5 to TRBJ2-1, with 12 bases that match TRBD2. Losses at the gene ends were 5 bases for V and 9 bases for J; bases not matched to a gene: 5. The CDR3 spans 14 residues. The germline CDR1 and CDR2 sequences are MNHEY and SVGAGI. In DNA, the CDR3 is TGTGCCAGCAGTCCTGGACTAGCGGGGACTGAGCAGTTCTTC. The encoded protein is CASSPGLAGTEQFF.

The rearrangement links TRBV6-1 to TRBJ1-3, with D tentatively TRBD1 (5 bases). Trimming pared 2 bases from V and 0 bases from J, leaving 11 bases between. Germline-derived CDR1 and CDR2 are MNHNS and SASEGT. The length of the CDR3 is 16 residues. In DNA form, the CDR3 reads TGTGCCAGCAGTGAATTAGACAGAAGCTCTGGAAACACCATATATTTT. It translates to CASSELDRSSGNTIYF.

This chain connects TRBV15 to TRBJ2-1; the D is unclear. CDR1 and CDR2 (germline): LNHNV, YYDKDF (reference sequence). CDR3 length equals 16 residues. V was trimmed by 5 bases and J by 6 bases, leaving 20 bases between them. The CDR3 sequence: CATSEWIDLRFNEQFF. DNA of the CDR3: TGTGCCACCAGCGAATGGATAGACTTAAGGTTCAATGAGCAGTTCTTC.

V is TRBV5-6 and J is TRBJ1-2, with TRBD1 identical over 7 bases. This CDR3 is built from 16 residues. CDR1 SGHDT and CDR2 YYEEEE come from the germline V gene. V was clipped by 3 bases and J by 5 bases; unmatched bases: 13. The DNA of the CDR3 is TGTGCCAGCAGCTCAGGGGGATTCGGACCGCAATATGGCTACACCTTC. Translation gives CASSSGGFGPQYGYTF.

The chain combines TRBV13 with TRBJ1-1; a weak D match, TRBD1 (6 bases). Germline V CDR1 and CDR2: PRHDT, FYEKMQ (reference sequence). This CDR3 is 14 amino acids long. The V end lost 1 base, the J end lost 1 base, and 7 bases lay between the germline ends. CDR3 protein: CASSLDRENTEAFF. CDR3 DNA: TGTGCCAGCAGCTTAGACAGGGAGAACACTGAAGCTTTCTTT.

V is TRBV18 and J is TRBJ1-2, with D tentatively TRBD1 (6 bases). Germline assignment: CDR1 KGHSH and CDR2 LQKENI. CDR3 length: 13 amino acids. Trimming shortened V by 4 bases and J by 6 bases, and 12 bases separated the two germline ends. DNA for the CDR3: TGTGCCAGCTCACTGGACAGAGTAGATGGCTACACCTTC. Its translation is CASSLDRVDGYTF.

This clone was found once. The V and J genes are TRBV6-5 and TRBJ1-1; TRBD1 matches 8 bases. After removal of 2 bases from V and 5 bases from J, the junction contained 4 bases not matched to a gene. This CDR3 is 14 amino acids long. The V gene's germline CDR1 is MNHEY and CDR2 SVGAGI. The CDR3 nucleotides are TGTGCCAGCAGTTACAGCGACAGGGGAACTGAAGCTTTCTTT. It translates to CASSYSDRGTEAFF.

This chain connects TRBV30 to TRBJ2-3; 7 bases are a match to TRBD2. The CDR3 is made up of 15 amino acids. The germline V gene encodes CDR1 GTSNPN and CDR2 SVGIG (reference sequence). The ends lost 0 bases at V and 1 base at J; junction bases unmatched: 4. CDR3 residues: CAWSVGAGGTDTQYF. The CDR3 coding sequence is TGTGCCTGGAGTGTTGGGGCGGGGGGCACAGATACGCAGTATTTT.

This clone is medium-sized (0.01 to 0.1%) within its sample. This chain connects TRBV6-4 to TRBJ2-2; 7 nucleotides align to TRBD1. J lost 3 bases, V lost 5 bases, and 3 bases had no gene match. The CDR3 extends over 14 amino acids. Germline V lookup: CDR1 MRHNA, CDR2 SNTAGT. The CDR3 protein is CASSRQGDTGELFF. The CDR3 nucleotides are TGTGCCAGCAGTCGACAGGGCGACACCGGGGAGCTGTTTTTT.

The chain couples TRBV10-3 to TRBJ2-3, with D perhaps TRBD2 (6 bases). The CDR3 is made up of 16 amino acids. Trimming removed 6 bases from V and 1 base from J, with 17 bases in between. The germline V gene encodes CDR1 ENHRY and CDR2 SYGVKD. The CDR3 spells CAISRDSFGGTDTQYF. CDR3 nucleotide sequence: TGTGCCATCAGCCGGGACTCATTTGGGGGCACAGATACGCAGTATTTT.

This sequence joins TRBV20-1 and TRBJ2-6; D unclear. From germline, CDR1 is DFQATT and CDR2 SNEGSKA (reference sequence). Trimming took off 8 bases at V and 1 base at J, with 3 bases between the two ends. This CDR3 has 11 amino acids. The CDR3 loop reads CSLSGANVLTF. CDR3 coding DNA: TGCAGTTTATCTGGGGCCAACGTCCTGACTTTC.

This clone was observed a few times. V usage is TRBV4-2 and J usage is TRBJ1-6; no clear D. Per the germline V gene, CDR1 is LGHNA and CDR2 is YNFKEQ. V was clipped by 0 bases and J by 7 bases, with 10 bases between them. The CDR3 loop spans 15 amino acids. CDR3 loop: CASSQEKRTNSPLHF. CDR3 nucleotide sequence: TGTGCCAGCAGCCAAGAGAAGAGAACCAATTCACCCCTCCACTTT.

This clone showed up just once. V and J are TRBV18 and TRBJ1-2; maybe TRBD1 (5 bases). Germline V gene data show CDR1 as KGHSH and CDR2 as LQKENI. The CDR3 loop spans 14 amino acids. V lost 3 bases and J lost 1, with 9 bases in between. The CDR3 sequence is CASSPVQGNYGYTF. The CDR3 nucleotides are TGTGCCAGCTCACCCGTGCAGGGTAACTATGGCTACACCTTC.

This chain links TRBV30 with TRBJ1-6; D is possibly TRBD1 (5 bases). The germline V gene encodes CDR1 GTSNPN and CDR2 SVGIG (reference sequence). Trimming left V 1 base short and J 7 bases short, with 11 bases between. CDR3 length: 14 residues. In nucleotides, the CDR3 is TGTGCCTGGAGTGAGCACAGGTCAAATTCACCCCTCCACTTT. As protein: CAWSEHRSNSPLHF. The full variable domain, rest sourced from reference TRBV30 and TRBJ1-6, is SQTIHQWPATLVQPVGSPLSLECTVEGTSNPNLYWYRQAAGRGLQLLFYSVGIGQISSEVPQNLSASRPQDRQFILSSKKLLLSDSGFYLCAWSEHRSNSPLHFGNGTRLTVT.

This clone was counted once. This chain joins TRBV5-4 and TRBJ2-5; 11 bases align to TRBD2. The V and J ends lost 10 bases and 1 base, in that order; junction bases with no gene match: 12. CDR1 SGHNT and CDR2 YYREEE come from the germline V gene (reference sequence). The CDR3 covers 16 residues. Here the CDR3 DNA reads TGTGCCGCGAGTCGGACTAGCGGGCTCCCCCAAGAGACCCAGTACTTC. Its protein product is CAASRTSGLPQETQYF.

This chain joins TRBV5-1 and TRBJ2-2, with D possibly being TRBD2 (6 bases). From germline, CDR1 is SGHRS and CDR2 YFSETQ. V was pared by 5 bases and J by 0 bases, with 11 bases between. The CDR3 runs to 15 residues. This CDR3 reads CASREGHANTGELFF. CDR3 sequence (DNA): TGCGCCAGCAGGGAGGGTCACGCGAACACCGGGGAGCTGTTTTTT.

The chain has TRBV7-2 and TRBJ2-1; TRBD2 might be the D (7 bases). The ends were cut back, 0 bases at V and 8 bases at J, with 14 bases in the middle. This CDR3 is 15 amino acids long. Germline V CDR1 and CDR2: SGHTA, FQGNSA. CDR3 DNA sequence: TGTGCCAGCAGCTTAGCGGGGGGGCCGGTGGATGAGCAGTTCTTC. It codes for CASSLAGGPVDEQFF. Drawing the rest from reference TRBV7-2 and TRBJ2-1, the complete variable domain is GAGVSQSPSNKVTEKGKDVELRCDPISGHTALYWYRQSLGQGLEFLIYFQGNSAPDKSGLPSDRFSAERTGGSVSTLTIQRTQQEDSAVYLCASSLAGGPVDEQFFGPGTRLTVL.